The rows below give T cell receptor beta chains drawn from one sample of a study of human T cells and chemical hapten exposure. TCRdb processed the RACE reads anew with MiXCR; each CDR3 protein has one entry. This sample carries roughly 97,000 distinct CDR3 sequences, roughly 27% of them seen once, and the ten largest clones take around 10%. The material sequenced was whole blood, taken in connection with sensitization to the hapten diphenylcyclopropenone (DPC). The receptors shown here come from a man between 40 and 49 years old with alopecia areata. Some clones in this sample may be carry-over from other donors' samples. Both conserved end residues are part of each CDR3. D genes are given only for firm matches. Size values are once, few and many counts, or a class for expanded clones, and some rows have none.

TRBJ2-3,-,TRBV7-9,-,TGTGCCAGCAGCCTAGGGGGGCAGGCCACAGATACGCAGTATTTT,CASSLGGQATDTQYF
TRBJ2-3,few,TRBV20-1,-,TGCAGGGCGGGGGCGGCTAGCACAGATACGCAGTATTTT,CRAGAASTDTQYF
TRBJ2-1,few,TRBV7-2,TRBD2,TGTGCCAGCAGCTACCGGGACTACCGGTACAATGAGCAGTTCTTC,CASSYRDYRYNEQFF
TRBJ2-3,-,TRBV5-1,-,TGCGCCAGCAGCGAGCGGTTAGATACGCAGTATTTT,CASSERLDTQYF
TRBJ2-7,few,TRBV6-5,TRBD1,TGTGCCAGCAGCAACAAACAGGGGGCGCGTGAGCAGTACTTC,CASSNKQGAREQYF
TRBJ2-1,many,TRBV7-8,-,TGTGCCAGCAGCTTAGAACTAGATGAGCAGTTCTTC,CASSLELDEQFF
TRBJ2-1,few,TRBV29-1,-,TGCAGCGTTCGGGCCCGGGGGACGTACAATGAGCAGTTCTTC,CSVRARGTYNEQFF
TRBJ2-1,-,TRBV25-1,-,TGTGCCAGCAGTGAATCCCGGACCCGGAGTGAGCAGTTCTTC,CASSESRTRSEQFF
TRBJ2-3,few,TRBV7-8,TRBD2,TGTGCCAGCAGCTTTCGGCGGGAGGGCTCAGATACGCAGTATTTT,CASSFRREGSDTQYF
TRBJ1-2,few,TRBV2,-,TGTGCCAGCAGTGAAGGGCCTTCTAACTATGGCTACACCTTC,CASSEGPSNYGYTF
TRBJ2-7,-,TRBV6-5,TRBD1,TGTGCCAGCAGAGTCGACAGGGGATACTCCACCTACGAGCAGTACTTC,CASRVDRGYSTYEQYF
TRBJ2-7,few,TRBV20-1,TRBD1,TGCAGTGCAAGAGGGGGCCCCGAGCAGTACTTC,CSARGGPEQYF
TRBJ2-2,few,TRBV20-1,TRBD2,TGCAGTGCTCGTAGCGGGGGGATTCCCGGGGAGCTGTTTTTT,CSARSGGIPGELFF
TRBJ1-5,few,TRBV28,-,TGTGCCACCTCAACGCAGGGTCGTAAACAGCCCCAGCATTTT,CATSTQGRKQPQHF
TRBJ2-7,few,TRBV27,TRBD2,TGTGCCAGCAGTTTCGCTCCCCCGACTAGCGGGAGTCCCTACGAGCAGTACTTC,CASSFAPPTSGSPYEQYF
TRBJ2-3,-,TRBV5-1,TRBD2,TGCGCCAGCAGCACCGCGACTAGCGGAACCCTCGATACGCAGTATTTT,CASSTATSGTLDTQYF
TRBJ2-1,-,TRBV5-1,TRBD1,TGCGCCAGCAGCTCGGACAGGGGGCAGAATGAGCAGTTCTTC,CASSSDRGQNEQFF
TRBJ2-3,few,TRBV6-6,TRBD1,TGTGCCAGCAGGACAGGGGACACAGATACGCAGTATTTT,CASRTGDTDTQYF
TRBJ2-7,-,TRBV6-6,-,TGTGCCAGCAGTTACCCCGGATGGGAGAGCTCCTACGAGCAGTACTTC,CASSYPGWESSYEQYF
TRBJ1-4,-,TRBV7-2,TRBD1,TGTGCCAGCAGACCGCGACAGGGAACTAATGAAAAACTGTTTTTT,CASRPRQGTNEKLFF
TRBJ2-7,few,TRBV20-1,TRBD1,TGCAGTGCCCCCTACCAGGGGGAACGAGCGCTCGGCCACGAGCAGTACTTC,CSAPYQGERALGHEQYF
TRBJ1-4,-,TRBV6-5,-,TGTGCCAGCAGTTACTCGGAAGGCCGCTGGAATGAAAAACTGTTTTTT,CASSYSEGRWNEKLFF
TRBJ2-3,few,TRBV6-2/TRBV6-3,-,TGTGCCAGCAGTCGGGCGGGACTTCGTGCTAGCACAGATACGCAGTATTTT,CASSRAGLRASTDTQYF
TRBJ2-2,-,TRBV19,TRBD1,TGTGCCAGTAGAACCCCCGGGACAGGGAACACCGGGGAGCTGTTTTTT,CASRTPGTGNTGELFF
TRBJ2-1,few,TRBV6-4,TRBD2,TGTGCCAGCAGTTCGAGAGGGACTAGCGGGAGGGCTAGGGTTTACAATGAGCAGTTCTTC,CASSSRGTSGRARVYNEQFF
TRBJ2-7,-,TRBV5-1,-,TGCGCCAGCAGCTGGAGTCAGCGCGAGCAGTACTTC,CASSWSQREQYF
TRBJ2-3,few,TRBV5-1,-,TGCGCCAGCAGCTTGGTCCCTACAGGGATGACCACAGATACGCAGTATTTT,CASSLVPTGMTTDTQYF
TRBJ2-1,-,TRBV11-2,TRBD2,TGTGCCAGCAGCTTAGGGCCTAGCGGGAGTATTTCCTACAATGAGCAGTTCTTC,CASSLGPSGSISYNEQFF
TRBJ2-3,many,TRBV20-1,-,TGCAGTGGACTACGGACGACCTCTACCGATACGCAGTATTTT,CSGLRTTSTDTQYF
TRBJ2-5,-,TRBV2,-,TGTGCCGACGGGGGGACAGAAGAGACCCAGTACTTC,CADGGTEETQYF
TRBJ2-7,many,TRBV12-3/TRBV12-4,TRBD1,TGTGCCAGCAGTTCTACCGGGACAGGGACTCGGGAGCAGTACTTC,CASSSTGTGTREQYF
TRBJ2-1,-,TRBV3-1,TRBD2,TGTGCCAGCAGCCATCCCCCGACTAGCCTAGCCTACAATGAGCAGTTCTTC,CASSHPPTSLAYNEQFF
TRBJ2-2,few,TRBV24-1,TRBD1,TGTGCCACCAGTGACTTAAGATACGACAGGGGCACCGGGGAGCTGTTTTTT,CATSDLRYDRGTGELFF
TRBJ1-2,-,TRBV7-2,-,TGTGCCAGCAGCTTAGAGGATGGCGGCCCCTTCTATGGCTACACCTTC,CASSLEDGGPFYGYTF
TRBJ2-1,-,TRBV20-1,TRBD2,TGCAGTGCTAAAAAGACTAGCGGCGAGCAGTTCTTC,CSAKKTSGEQFF
TRBJ2-1,-,TRBV7-2,TRBD2,TGTGCCAGCAGCCAGTGGGGACTAGCGGACTACAATGAGCAGTTCTTC,CASSQWGLADYNEQFF
TRBJ1-5,-,TRBV27,-,TGTGCCAGCAGTTTATCGTTGCTGGGCAATCAGCCCCAGCATTTT,CASSLSLLGNQPQHF
TRBJ1-5,-,TRBV6-6,TRBD1,TGTGCCAGCAGCCCCGAGGGACAGCTTTCCAATCAGCCCCAGCATTTT,CASSPEGQLSNQPQHF